A single sample gave rise to the 29 T cell receptor beta chains below, sequenced in a study of blood T cell repertoires in COVID-19. This table comes from immunoSEQ multiplex PCR, and its TCRdb copy is limited to in-frame clones, with some not included. The data contain 150,000 to 200,000 clones, about 74% of them singletons. The source material was peripheral blood. Every receptor here comes from an elderly woman with acute or convalescent COVID-19.

DNA for the CDR3: TGCGCCAGCAGCGACGACAGGGTACGGGAGCAGTTCTTC. This encodes CASSDDRVREQFF. V usage is TRBV5-1 and J usage is TRBJ2-1, with TRBD1 matching over 7 bases. V shed 4 bases, J shed 10 bases, and the junction held 8 bases outside the gene matches. The CDR3 consists of 13 residues. Germline V gene sequence: CDR1 SGHRS, CDR2 YFSETQ.

This chain uses TRBV27 with TRBJ1-6; 11 bases match TRBD1. Trimming at V came to 5 bases and at J to 9 bases, leaving 9 bases not matched to a gene. CDR1 is MNHEY and CDR2 is SMNVEV in the germline V gene (reference sequence). The CDR3 totals 16 residues. In DNA form, the CDR3 reads TGTGCCAGCAGTCGACTCGGACAGGGGGCGAGTTCACCCCTCCACTTT. It translates to CASSRLGQGASSPLHF.

The chain is built from TRBV28 and TRBJ1-1, with D perhaps TRBD1 (6 bases). Trimming pared 2 bases from V and 5 bases from J, leaving 12 bases between. Per the germline V gene, CDR1 is MDHEN and CDR2 is SYDVKM. This CDR3 is 14 amino acids long. The CDR3 is CASSLGYRETEAFF. The CDR3 DNA reads TGTGCCAGCAGTTTAGGATACAGGGAAACTGAAGCTTTCTTT.

The rearrangement joins TRBV27 to TRBJ2-3, with 8 bases lining up with TRBD2. Germline V CDR1 and CDR2: MNHEY, SMNVEV (reference sequence). The CDR3 spans 16 residues. Trimming at V came to 5 bases and at J to 0 bases, leaving 7 bases not matched to a gene. CDR3 sequence reads: CASSPLAELSTDTQYF. The DNA for the CDR3 is TGTGCCAGCAGTCCACTAGCGGAACTAAGCACAGATACGCAGTATTTT.

This clone has only a few counts. This rearrangement joins TRBV7-8 to TRBJ2-3, with D possibly TRBD1 on 6 matching bases. The V gene's germline CDR1 is SGHVS and CDR2 FQNEAQ. V lost 5 bases, J lost 2 bases, and 20 bases lay in between. The CDR3 is made up of 17 amino acids. CDR3 residues: CASSLRGRVGPTDTQYF. The CDR3 DNA sequence: TGTGCCAGCAGCCTCAGGGGTCGCGTGGGGCCCACAGATACGCAGTATTTT.

The chain uses TRBV28 and TRBJ2-7; D might be TRBD1 (7 bases). CDR1 is MDHEN, CDR2 SYDVKM, per germline. V lost 7 bases, J lost 9 bases, and 22 bases lay in between. The CDR3 extends over 14 amino acids. The CDR3 spells CASIRGQVSEGQYF. CDR3 DNA: TGTGCCAGCATACGAGGACAGGTTTCGGAGGGGCAGTACTTC.

The J gene is TRBJ1-1, the V gene TRBV11-2; D is possibly TRBD1 (6 bases). Germline V gene sequence: CDR1 SGHAT, CDR2 FQNNGV. V was clipped by 8 bases and J by 6 bases, with 19 bases between them. This CDR3 has 14 amino acids. CDR3 sequence (DNA): TGTGCCAGCGGAACTACAGGGATGAGGCCTGAAGCTTTCTTT. This encodes CASGTTGMRPEAFF.

The genes are TRBV6-5 and TRBJ1-5; D gene uncertain. The CDR3 is 14 amino acids. Trimming pared 6 bases from V and 0 bases from J, leaving 9 bases between. Germline lookup yields CDR1 MNHEY and CDR2 SVGAGI. CDR3 nucleotides: TGTGCCAGCAGCAGAATGCATAGCAATCAGCCCCAGCATTTT. It translates to CASSRMHSNQPQHF.

CDR3 loop: CASSSTSGRQYNEQFF. The CDR3 nucleotides are TGTGCCAGCAGTTCGACTAGCGGGAGACAATACAATGAGCAGTTCTTC. This chain connects TRBV27 to TRBJ2-1, with TRBD2 matching over 12 bases. Germline V gene lookup returns CDR1 MNHEY and CDR2 SMNVEV (reference sequence). The junction had 5 bases not matched to a gene; V was cut back by 4 bases and J by 4 bases. The CDR3 loop spans 16 amino acids.

The table lists this clone with a count of one. The identical CDR3 is also encoded by other nucleotide sequences in the sample. J is TRBJ2-7 and V is TRBV6-5; 9 nucleotides align to TRBD2. Germline loops: CDR1 MNHEY, CDR2 SVGAGI. The J segment lost 1 base and the V segment lost 2 bases, leaving 3 bases of the junction unmatched. The CDR3 extends over 15 amino acids. The CDR3 DNA reads as TGTGCCAGCAGTTACGGGGCGGGAGGGTCCTACGAGCAGTACTTC. Translated: CASSYGAGGSYEQYF.

The chain has TRBV27 and TRBJ2-6; D call uncertain. The CDR3 is 16 residues long. Trimming took 5 bases from V and 0 from J, leaving 11 bases between them. Germline V gene lookup returns CDR1 MNHEY and CDR2 SMNVEV (reference sequence). The chain's CDR3 is CASSPRSFSGANVLTF. CDR3 DNA sequence: TGTGCCAGCAGTCCGAGGTCCTTCTCTGGGGCCAACGTCCTGACTTTC.

The chain is built from TRBV18 and TRBJ2-2; D might be TRBD1 (6 bases). V was shortened by 4 bases and J by 0 bases, with 9 bases between the two germline ends. The CDR3 totals 15 residues. CDR1 is KGHSH, CDR2 LQKENI, per germline. The CDR3 loop reads CASSLQGANTGELFF. DNA for the CDR3: TGTGCCAGCTCACTACAGGGTGCGAACACCGGGGAGCTGTTTTTT. Full variable domain (remainder filled in from reference TRBV18 and TRBJ2-2): NAGVMQNPRHLVRRRGQEARLRCSPMKGHSHVYWYRQLPEEGLKFMVYLQKENIIDESGMPKERFSAEFPKEGPSILRIQQVVRGDSAAYFCASSLQGANTGELFFGEGSRLTVL.

The chain links TRBV28 to TRBJ1-4, with a weak D call TRBD1 (5 bases). Trimming shortened V by 6 bases and J by 0 bases, and 14 bases separated the two germline ends. CDR1 is MDHEN and CDR2 is SYDVKM in the germline V gene. The CDR3 is made up of 16 amino acids. CDR3 region: CASSALDSATNEKLFF. CDR3 nucleotide sequence: TGTGCCAGCAGCGCCCTCGACAGCGCAACTAATGAAAAACTGTTTTTT.

The V call is TRBV5-6, the J call TRBJ2-5; tentative D call: TRBD1 (5 bases). The CDR3 extends over 15 amino acids. Germline CDR1 and CDR2: SGHDT and YYEEEE. Trimming shortened V by 2 bases and J by 0 bases, and 11 bases separated the two germline ends. The CDR3 protein is CASSLKGAHQETQYF. Here the CDR3 DNA reads TGTGCCAGCAGCTTAAAAGGGGCCCACCAAGAGACCCAGTACTTC.

This chain uses TRBV28 with TRBJ1-6; no definite D call. V dropped 3 bases and J dropped 8 bases, with 14 bases sitting between them. Germline CDR1 MDHEN, CDR2 SYDVKM. This CDR3 is 15 amino acids long. The CDR3 nucleotides read TGTGCCAGCAGTTTCCGTACACAACCCTATTCACCCCTCCACTTT. The encoded protein is CASSFRTQPYSPLHF. Full variable domain (remainder filled in from reference TRBV28 and TRBJ1-6): DVKVTQSSRYLVKRTGEKVFLECVQDMDHENMFWYRQDPGLGLRLIYFSYDVKMKEKGDIPEGYSVSREKKERFSLILESASTNQTSMYLCASSFRTQPYSPLHFGNGTRLTVT.

This clone was counted only a few times. V gene TRBV5-6 combines with J gene TRBJ2-2; weak D call: TRBD1 (6 bases). Trimming pared 6 bases from V and 9 bases from J, leaving 18 bases between. CDR1 is SGHDT, CDR2 YYEEEE, per germline. CDR3 length: 14 amino acids. The DNA for the CDR3 is TGTGCCAGCATCAATGCGTTGGGGGCCCGGGAGCTGTTTTTT. Translation gives CASINALGARELFF.

The chain is built from TRBV28 and TRBJ1-5, with 11 bases aligning to TRBD1. Germline V gene sequence: CDR1 MDHEN, CDR2 SYDVKM. The CDR3 contains 15 residues. Losses at the gene ends were 5 bases for V and 3 bases for J; bases not matched to a gene: 3. CDR3 in amino acids: CASSGTGGTNQPQHF. CDR3 in DNA: TGTGCCAGCAGTGGGACAGGGGGAACCAATCAGCCCCAGCATTTT.

This clone appeared a single time. The DNA of the CDR3 is TGTGCCAGCATAACCTCCTTTGGACACCTGGGGGAAGCTTTCTTT. Protein product: CASITSFGHLGEAFF. V and J are TRBV6-5 and TRBJ1-1; TRBD1 might be the D (5 bases). CDR3 size: 15 residues. V lost 7 bases to trimming and J lost 8 bases, with 23 bases between them. Germline V CDR1 and CDR2: MNHEY, SVGAGI.

This clone was observed a single time. V is TRBV30 and J is TRBJ2-7; 8 bases fit TRBD2. The V gene end was trimmed by 2 bases and the J gene end by 4 bases; junction bases not matched to a gene: 7. The germline CDR1 and CDR2 sequences are GTSNPN and SVGIG (reference sequence). CDR3 length: 14 residues. The CDR3 coding sequence is TGTGCCTGGAGTCCCGGGGGGGAGCCTTACGAGCAGTACTTC. This codes for CAWSPGGEPYEQYF.

There are a few counts of this clone. The chain employs TRBV18 and TRBJ2-3; the D is unclear. This CDR3 has 12 residues. Germline CDR1 and CDR2: KGHSH and LQKENI. V lost 3 bases and J lost 5, with 6 bases in between. CDR3 nucleotide sequence: TGTGCCAGCTCACCGGGCAGAGATACGCAGTATTTT. Translated: CASSPGRDTQYF.

As to this clone: The sample carries other DNA sequences with the same CDR3. This chain uses TRBV9 with TRBJ1-1, with D perhaps matching TRBD1 (5 bases). The CDR3 spans 12 residues. Germline V gives CDR1 SGDLS, CDR2 YYNGEE. The ends were cut back, 0 bases at V and 11 bases at J, with 11 bases in the middle. CDR3 loop: CASSVGSGEAFF. CDR3 nucleotide sequence: TGTGCCAGCAGCGTAGGTTCGGGGGAGGCTTTCTTT.

The chain employs TRBV7-7 and TRBJ2-5; 8 positions match TRBD2. The CDR3 totals 14 residues. V trimming: 1 base; J trimming: 10 bases; junction bases outside the gene matches: 8. Germline V gives CDR1 SSHAT, CDR2 FNYEAQ (reference sequence). This chain's CDR3 is CASSLDSGEPHQYF. As DNA, the CDR3 is TGTGCCAGCAGCTTAGATAGCGGGGAGCCTCACCAGTACTTC.

This clone was seen only a few times. The CDR3 coding sequence is TGTGCCAGCAGCCTGACAGCCGCGGCACCCCTCCACTTT. Protein: CASSLTAAAPLHF. The chain joins TRBV6-5 to TRBJ1-6; D possibly corresponds to TRBD1 (5 bases). V was shortened by 6 bases and J by 11 bases, with 14 bases between the two germline ends. Germline CDR1 reads MNHEY; CDR2 reads SVGAGI. The CDR3 sequence is 13 residues long.

This clone was counted a few times. This rearrangement joins TRBV11-1 to TRBJ2-4; possible D gene TRBD2, 5 bases. Germline V CDR1 and CDR2: SGHAT, FQDESV (reference sequence). The CDR3 contains 15 residues. The V end was cut by 4 bases, the J end by 0 bases, with 10 bases between. CDR3 amino acids: CASSSPGLAKNIQYF. CDR3 bases: TGTGCCAGCAGCTCCCCGGGGTTAGCCAAAAACATTCAGTACTTC.

This chain uses TRBV6-2 or TRBV6-3 with TRBJ1-1, with 10 bases identical to TRBD1. Trimming at V came to 5 bases and at J to 7 bases, leaving 7 bases not matched to a gene. The length of the CDR3 is 14 residues. CDR1 is MNHEY, CDR2 SVGEGT, per germline. CDR3 sequence: CASSPRDRGNEAFF. The CDR3 coding sequence is TGTGCCAGCAGTCCCCGGGACAGGGGAAATGAAGCTTTCTTT.

The CDR3 sequence is CASSPPSWSYNEQFF. DNA of the CDR3: TGTGCCAGCAGCCCCCCTAGCTGGTCCTACAATGAGCAGTTCTTC. The rearrangement links TRBV9 to TRBJ2-1; TRBD2 might be the D (5 bases). Trimming took off 4 bases at V and 1 base at J, with 12 bases between the two ends. This CDR3 is 15 amino acids long. Germline V gene sequence: CDR1 SGDLS, CDR2 YYNGEE.

The CDR3 DNA sequence: TGTGCCTGGAGTCGGACTAGACTGGGCGAGCAGTACTTC. Its translation: CAWSRTRLGEQYF. J is TRBJ2-7 and V is TRBV30; 7 positions match TRBD2. Germline values: CDR1 GTSNPN, CDR2 SVGIG (reference sequence). The V and J ends lost 2 bases and 6 bases, in that order; junction bases with no gene match: 7. The CDR3 runs to 13 residues. Together with reference TRBV30 and TRBJ2-7, the CDR3 gives the full variable domain: SQTIHQWPATLVQPVGSPLSLECTVEGTSNPNLYWYRQAAGRGLQLLFYSVGIGQISSEVPQNLSASRPQDRQFILSSKKLLLSDSGFYLCAWSRTRLGEQYFGPGTRLTVT.

CDR3 sequence reads: CAWTPAALAEQYF. In DNA, the CDR3 is TGTGCCTGGACACCGGCAGCGCTGGCCGAGCAGTACTTC. The chain joins TRBV30 to TRBJ2-7; D uncertain. The CDR3 runs to 13 residues. In germline, CDR1 is GTSNPN, CDR2 SVGIG (reference sequence). V was clipped by 4 bases and J by 6 bases, with 16 bases between them. The full variable domain, its missing parts supplied by reference TRBV30 and TRBJ2-7, is SQTIHQWPATLVQPVGSPLSLECTVEGTSNPNLYWYRQAAGRGLQLLFYSVGIGQISSEVPQNLSASRPQDRQFILSSKKLLLSDSGFYLCAWTPAALAEQYFGPGTRLTVT.

V gene TRBV18 combines with J gene TRBJ2-5; TRBD2 aligns across 9 bases. The CDR3 totals 19 residues. Germline loops: CDR1 KGHSH, CDR2 LQKENI. With 8 bases clipped from V and 2 bases from J, the junction kept 21 bases outside the gene matches. CDR3 residues: CASRKGLGTSFVQQETQYF. The CDR3 nucleotides are TGTGCCAGCCGGAAAGGACTTGGGACTAGCTTTGTTCAGCAAGAGACCCAGTACTTC.